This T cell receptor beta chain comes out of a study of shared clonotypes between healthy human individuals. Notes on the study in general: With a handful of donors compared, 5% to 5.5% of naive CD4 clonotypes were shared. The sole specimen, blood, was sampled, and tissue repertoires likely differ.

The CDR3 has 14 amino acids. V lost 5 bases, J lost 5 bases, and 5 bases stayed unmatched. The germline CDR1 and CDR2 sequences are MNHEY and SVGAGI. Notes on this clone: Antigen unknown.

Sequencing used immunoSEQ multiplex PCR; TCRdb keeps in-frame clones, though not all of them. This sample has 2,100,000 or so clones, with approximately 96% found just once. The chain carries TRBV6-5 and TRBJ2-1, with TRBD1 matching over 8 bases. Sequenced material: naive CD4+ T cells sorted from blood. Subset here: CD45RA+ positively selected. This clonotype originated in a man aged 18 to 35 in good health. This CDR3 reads CASSPQGADNEQFF. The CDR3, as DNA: TGTGCCAGCAGTCCCCAGGGGGCCGACAATGAGCAGTTCTTC.